The 27 T cell receptor beta chains below come from one sample, sequenced in a study of T cells in Graves' hyperthyroidism and ophthalmopathy. Amplification yielded TCR beta CDR3 regions, with RNA transcripts as the source. A first-round RT-PCR of the TCR CDR3 used the HTBI primer set. Via MiXCR, TCRdb re-called the multiplex PCR reads, giving one row per CDR3 protein. This sample yields around 540,000 distinct CDR3 sequences, of which around 15% are seen a single time; around 32% belongs to the top ten. The sample taken for sequencing was blood. The receptors shown here come from a woman aged 25 to 45 with Graves' ophthalmopathy.

DNA for the CDR3: TGTGCCAGTACGAGGACAGCCTCTGGGGCCAACGTCCTGACTTTC. It is translated as CASTRTASGANVLTF. The chain uses TRBV19 and TRBJ2-6; tentatively, D is TRBD1 (6 bases). Germline-derived CDR1 and CDR2 are LNHDA and SQIVND (reference sequence). The V end was cut by 7 bases, the J end by 0 bases, with 10 bases between. This CDR3 contains 15 residues.

This clonotype was seen a few times. J is TRBJ2-3 and V is TRBV20-1, with TRBD1 identical over 8 bases. Germline CDR1 DFQATT, CDR2 SNEGSKA (reference sequence). This CDR3 has 16 amino acids. The junction had 6 bases not matched to a gene; V was cut back by 1 base and J by 0 bases. This CDR3 reads CSARAGQARSTDTQYF. The CDR3 region has the DNA TGCAGTGCTAGAGCGGGACAGGCGAGAAGCACAGATACGCAGTATTTT.

The rearrangement links TRBV15 to TRBJ1-1; TRBD1 matches at 9 bases. The CDR3 covers 12 residues. J was trimmed by 9 bases and V by 5 bases; bases with no gene match: 4. Germline values: CDR1 LNHNV, CDR2 YYDKDF (reference sequence). The chain's CDR3 is CATSEQGAQAFF. In DNA form, the CDR3 reads TGTGCCACCAGCGAACAGGGGGCGCAAGCTTTCTTT.

The V gene is TRBV10-3, the J gene TRBJ2-7; 8 nucleotides line up with TRBD1. V trimming: 2 bases; J trimming: 2 bases; junction bases outside the gene matches: 5. The length of the CDR3 is 15 residues. From germline, CDR1 is ENHRY and CDR2 SYGVKD. The CDR3 region is CAISEGQGLPYEQYF. The CDR3 bases are TGTGCCATCAGTGAGGGACAGGGTCTCCCCTACGAGCAGTACTTC.

This clonotype was recorded at least ten times. The gene calls are TRBV11-2 and TRBJ1-2, with a possible D match to TRBD1 (6 bases). Germline V gene data show CDR1 as SGHAT and CDR2 as FQNNGV. The CDR3 has 15 residues. V lost 0 bases to trimming and J lost 3 bases, with 11 bases between them. CDR3 in amino acids: CASSLDLGHDYGYTF. CDR3 DNA sequence: TGTGCCAGCAGCTTAGATCTGGGACACGACTATGGCTACACCTTC. Variable domain in full (rest from reference TRBV11-2 and TRBJ1-2): EAGVAQSPRYKIIEKRQSVAFWCNPISGHATLYWYQQILGQGPKLLIQFQNNGVVDDSQLPKDRFSAERLKGVDSTLKIQPAKLEDSAVYLCASSLDLGHDYGYTFGSGTRLTVV.

This clonotype was seen repeatedly, ten times or more. The chain couples TRBV20-1 to TRBJ2-1; 14 nucleotides agree with TRBD2. CDR1 DFQATT and CDR2 SNEGSKA come from the germline V gene (reference sequence). V lost 1 base, J lost 10 bases, and 3 bases stayed unmatched. The CDR3 covers 14 residues. The CDR3 is CSARARTSGGEQFF. Written as DNA, the CDR3 is TGCAGTGCTAGAGCCCGGACTAGCGGGGGGGAGCAGTTCTTC.

This clonotype showed up many times. This chain links TRBV5-1 with TRBJ1-1; TRBD1 might be the D (6 bases). The length of the CDR3 is 15 residues. Germline values: CDR1 SGHRS, CDR2 YFSETQ. Trimming took 0 bases from V and 5 from J, leaving 14 bases between them. CDR3 protein: CASSLGTGRGTEAFF. The CDR3 region has the DNA TGCGCCAGCAGCTTGGGTACGGGTAGGGGGACTGAAGCTTTCTTT.

This clonotype appeared many times. The chain recombines TRBV28 with TRBJ2-3; TRBD2 matches 10 bases. Germline CDR1 MDHEN, CDR2 SYDVKM. The CDR3 length is 16 residues. V lost 4 bases to trimming and J lost 5 bases; unmatched junction nucleotides: 9. Here the CDR3 reads CASSSPAGGPGDTQYF. CDR3 sequence (DNA): TGTGCCAGCAGTTCCCCAGCGGGAGGGCCCGGAGATACGCAGTATTTT.

This clonotype was observed a handful of times. V gene TRBV10-3 combines with J gene TRBJ2-1; no reliable D call. Germline-derived CDR1 and CDR2 are ENHRY and SYGVKD. Trimming pared 2 bases from V and 5 bases from J, leaving 16 bases between. The CDR3 contains 16 residues. The DNA of the CDR3 is TGTGCCATCAGTGAGATAAGCGATTGGGCAAACAATGAGCAGTTCTTC. It yields the protein CAISEISDWANNEQFF.

A note on this clonotype: A much larger clonotype is one base distant, so this may be a read error. CDR3 DNA: TGCAGTGCTCCGTGGGACTCAGCGGCAGACACAGATACGCAGTATTTT. Its protein is CSAPWDSAADTDTQYF. This chain links TRBV20-1 with TRBJ2-3; D is possibly TRBD2 (6 bases). Germline-derived CDR1 and CDR2 are DFQATT and SNEGSKA (reference sequence). The CDR3 has 16 amino acids. Trimming removed 5 bases from V and 2 bases from J, with 20 bases in between.

This clonotype was seen a few times. The rearrangement joins TRBV20-1 to TRBJ1-5, with D tentatively TRBD1 (5 bases). This CDR3 contains 14 residues. The germline V and J ends were trimmed by 0 bases and 2 bases, with 8 bases remaining between them. Germline CDR1 DFQATT, CDR2 SNEGSKA (reference sequence). The CDR3 DNA reads TGCAGTGCTAGAGATATCAGGGGCAATCAGCCCCAGCATTTT. As protein: CSARDIRGNQPQHF.

This clonotype was seen a handful of times. The gene calls are TRBV6-1 and TRBJ2-2, with TRBD2 matching 8 bases. V shed 6 bases and J 5 bases; nucleotides not matched to a gene: 11. The CDR3 loop spans 16 amino acids. Germline CDR1 reads MNHNS; CDR2 reads SASEGT. The CDR3 DNA sequence: TGTGCCAGCAGCCCCGGACTAGCTAGAGAAACCGGGGAGCTGTTTTTT. It codes for CASSPGLARETGELFF.

In this sample, this clonotype turned up many times. The V gene is TRBV28, the J gene TRBJ2-1, with TRBD2 identical over 10 bases. CDR3 length: 16 amino acids. J was trimmed by 2 bases and V by 6 bases; bases with no gene match: 7. Germline V gives CDR1 MDHEN, CDR2 SYDVKM. The CDR3 nucleotides are TGTGCCAGCAGCCTCGGGACTAGCGTTCCCTACAATGAGCAGTTCTTC. Its translation: CASSLGTSVPYNEQFF.

This clonotype was observed many times. CDR3 coding DNA: TGTGCCAGCAGCCCCCTAGGCGGACCCGGGGAGCTGTTTTTT. Protein sequence: CASSPLGGPGELFF. V is TRBV3-1 and J is TRBJ2-2; unclear D gene. There are 14 residues in the CDR3. The germline V and J ends were trimmed by 4 bases and 6 bases, with 12 bases remaining between them. From germline, CDR1 is LGHDT and CDR2 YNNKEL (reference sequence).

This clonotype was recorded many times. This rearrangement joins TRBV12-3 or TRBV12-4 to TRBJ2-7, with 7 bases fitting TRBD1. With 5 bases clipped from V and 6 bases from J, the junction kept 13 bases outside the gene matches. The CDR3 runs to 15 residues. The DNA of the CDR3 is TGTGCCAGCAGTGCCCAGGACAGGAGGAAACTCGAGCAGTACTTC. Translation gives CASSAQDRRKLEQYF.

The CDR3 reads CASSFNLREQYF. For the CDR3, the DNA is TGTGCCAGCAGCTTTAATCTACGTGAGCAGTACTTC. This chain connects TRBV5-5 to TRBJ2-7, with D uncertain. CDR1 and CDR2 from the germline V gene are SGHKS and YYEKEE (reference sequence). The V end was cut by 2 bases, the J end by 7 bases, with 10 bases between. The CDR3 has 12 residues. Combining the CDR3 with reference TRBV5-5 and TRBJ2-7 gives the whole variable domain DAGVTQSPTHLIKTRGQQVTLRCSPISGHKSVSWYQQVLGQGPQFIFQYYEKEERGRGNFPDRFSARQFPNYSSELNVNALLLGDSALYLCASSFNLREQYFGPGTRLTVT.

The chain has TRBV20-1 and TRBJ2-3, with 8 bases lining up with TRBD1. Germline loops: CDR1 DFQATT, CDR2 SNEGSKA (reference sequence). V gave up 3 bases and J gave up 6 bases; unmatched junction bases: 14. There are 16 residues in the CDR3. CDR3 sequence reads: CSARVTGGQEWDTQYF. CDR3 bases: TGCAGTGCTAGGGTAACAGGGGGGCAGGAATGGGATACGCAGTATTTT.

This clonotype was seen a handful of times. The V gene is TRBV3-1, the J gene TRBJ1-3; D is unresolved. The CDR3 has 14 amino acids. Trimming cost V 7 bases and J 0 bases, with 10 bases left between them. Germline V CDR1 and CDR2: LGHDT, YNNKEL (reference sequence). CDR3 coding DNA: TGTGCCAGCACCAACAGATTCTCTGGAAACACCATATATTTT. Its protein is CASTNRFSGNTIYF.

Notes on this clonotype: A much bigger clone sits one base away, suggesting this may be a read error. The chain recombines TRBV20-1 with TRBJ2-1; D may be TRBD2 (5 bases). Germline loops: CDR1 DFQATT, CDR2 SNEGSKA (reference sequence). The CDR3 runs 10 residues. The CDR3 DNA reads TGCAGTGGTTGGGAGAATGAGCAGCTCTTC. It encodes CSGWENEQLF.

This clonotype was recorded a few times. The chain combines TRBV19 with TRBJ1-1; D is possibly TRBD1 (5 bases). This CDR3 is built from 15 residues. CDR1 is LNHDA and CDR2 is SQIVND in the germline V gene (reference sequence). Between the trimmed V and J ends, which lost 4 bases and 5 bases, there was a span of 17 bases. CDR3 DNA sequence: TGTGCCAGTAGTAATCGGGACGCCGGAGGGACTGAAGCTTTCTTT. Translating gives CASSNRDAGGTEAFF.

This chain uses TRBV7-2 with TRBJ2-5; TRBD1 aligns across 8 bases. This CDR3 spans 17 amino acids. Germline CDR1 reads SGHTA; CDR2 reads FQGNSA. With V trimmed by 3 bases and J by 4 bases, 13 bases remained unmatched. The CDR3: CASSFPDRVRGSETQYF. CDR3 coding DNA: TGTGCCAGCAGCTTCCCGGACAGGGTTCGGGGATCAGAGACCCAGTACTTC.

V is TRBV12-3 or TRBV12-4 and J is TRBJ2-5; maybe TRBD1 (5 bases). Between the trimmed V and J ends, which lost 5 bases and 1 base, there was a span of 14 bases. CDR3 length: 15 amino acids. The CDR3 region has the DNA TGTGCCAGCAGTGTTAATCAGGGTCCCCAAGAGACCCAGTACTTC. Encoded protein: CASSVNQGPQETQYF.

In this sample, this clonotype turned up many times. The rearrangement joins TRBV28 to TRBJ2-7, with 8 bases lining up with TRBD1. The trim removed 4 bases at V and 4 bases at J, leaving 9 bases unmatched. The CDR3 is made up of 15 amino acids. Per the germline V gene, CDR1 is MDHEN and CDR2 is SYDVKM. In nucleotides, the CDR3 is TGTGCCAGCAGTTCCTCCGGGACAGGAGGTTACGAGCAGTACTTC. This gives the protein CASSSSGTGGYEQYF.

Turning to this clonotype: With a much larger clone just one base away, this may be a read error. The V call is TRBV3-1, the J call TRBJ2-7, with 10 bases lining up with TRBD2. The CDR3 contains 14 residues. After removal of 4 bases from V and 5 bases from J, the junction contained 5 bases not matched to a gene. Germline assignment: CDR1 LGHDT and CDR2 YNNKEL (reference sequence). This CDR3 is CASSPSGSTHEQYF. CDR3 sequence (DNA): TGTGCCAGCAGCCCTAGCGGGAGTACCCACGAGCAGTACTTC.

This clonotype appeared a few times. The J gene is TRBJ2-3, the V gene TRBV6-1; 8 nucleotides line up with TRBD2. Per germline, CDR1 MNHNS and CDR2 SASEGT. J was trimmed by 2 bases and V by 4 bases; bases with no gene match: 5. The CDR3 contains 15 residues. This chain's CDR3 is CASSVAGGPTDTQYF. The CDR3 nucleotides are TGTGCCAGCAGTGTCGCGGGAGGACCCACAGATACGCAGTATTTT.

This clonotype was recorded at least ten times. The V gene is TRBV30, the J gene TRBJ2-1; D not certain. Germline values: CDR1 GTSNPN, CDR2 SVGIG (reference sequence). The CDR3 is 15 amino acids. V gave up 2 bases and J gave up 0 bases, with 11 bases separating them. CDR3 nucleotides: TGTGCCTGGAGTATGAGCGACCGCTCCTACAATGAGCAGTTCTTC. Amino acid sequence: CAWSMSDRSYNEQFF.

This clonotype was picked up many times. The rearrangement uses TRBV12-3 or TRBV12-4 and TRBJ2-3; perhaps TRBD2 as D (6 bases). The CDR3 runs 14 residues. V was clipped by 3 bases and J by 8 bases, with 15 bases between them. Written as DNA, the CDR3 is TGTGCCAGCAGTTTGAGGGAGGACACAACTACGCAGTATTTT. As protein: CASSLREDTTTQYF.